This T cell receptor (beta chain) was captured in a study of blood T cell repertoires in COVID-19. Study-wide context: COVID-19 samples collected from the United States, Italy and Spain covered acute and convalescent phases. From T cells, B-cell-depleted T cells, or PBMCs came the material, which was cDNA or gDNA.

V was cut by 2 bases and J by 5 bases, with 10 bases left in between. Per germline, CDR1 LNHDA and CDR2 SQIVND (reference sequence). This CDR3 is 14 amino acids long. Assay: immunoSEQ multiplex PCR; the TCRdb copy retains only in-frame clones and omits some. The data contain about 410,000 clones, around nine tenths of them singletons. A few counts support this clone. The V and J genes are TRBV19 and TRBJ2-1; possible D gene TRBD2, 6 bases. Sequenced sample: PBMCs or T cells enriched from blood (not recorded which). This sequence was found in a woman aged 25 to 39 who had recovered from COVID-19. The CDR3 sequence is CASSIISGDNEQFF. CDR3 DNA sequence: TGTGCCAGTAGTATAATTTCGGGAGACAATGAGCAGTTCTTC.